The clone carrying this TCR beta chain was seen a few times. Its antigen is not known. Sequencing targeted expressed TCRB transcripts, as all isolated RNA had been reverse transcribed. Sequencing was performed with immunoSEQ multiplex PCR; in TCRdb, only in-frame clones are kept and a portion is missing. The table lists some 45,000 clones, about 66% of them singletons. This record belongs to a study of beta chain features in type 1 diabetes. The collection from each donor was one heparinised blood draw averaging roughly 0.12 L. Findings of the study overall: Shorter TCRB CDR3s, moderately but significantly so, marked every one of the four CD4+ subsets in Type 1 diabetes patients.

V shed 6 bases and J shed 8 bases, with 22 bases lying between them. This CDR3 region has 15 residues. In germline, CDR1 is LNHDA, CDR2 SQIVND (reference sequence). The origin of this receptor is a woman aged 18-29 years with type 1 diabetes. This rearrangement joins TRBV19 to TRBJ1-2, with D maybe TRBD1 (5 bases). The sequenced sample was Tregs from blood. The DNA of the CDR3 is TGTGCCAGTAGCCACCCACGGGGGATCATCTACGGCTACACCTTC. It encodes CASSHPRGIIYGYTF.